The next 3 T cell receptor beta chains were all read from a single sample in a study of PD-1 blockade in classical Hodgkin lymphoma. Method: immunoSEQ multiplex PCR; TCRdb's copy keeps in-frame clones and lacks some. Of about 17,000 clones in the sample, more than 60% were seen once. The time point: cycle 4 day 1 (C4D1), after 6 weeks of nivolumab. After autologous stem cell transplantation all patients relapsed, and prior brentuximab vedotin exposure differed between cohorts. Researchers used magnetic negative selection to pull out pure CD4+ T cells from thawed PBMCs. This specimen consisted of CD4+ T cells from blood, obtained before the fourth cycle of nivolumab. The receptors derive from a human donor with classical Hodgkin lymphoma.

V is TRBV27 and J is TRBJ2-7, with TRBD2 identical over 12 bases. CDR3 length: 15 amino acids. The J segment lost 6 bases and the V segment lost 4 bases, leaving 7 bases of the junction unmatched. The germline CDR1 and CDR2 sequences are MNHEY and SMNVEV (reference sequence). In DNA, the CDR3 is TGTGCCAGCAGTTGGGCGGGACTAGCGGGTGGCGAGCAGTACTTC. As protein: CASSWAGLAGGEQYF.

The V and J genes are TRBV7-8 and TRBJ1-1, with D uncertain. Germline assignment: CDR1 SGHVS and CDR2 FQNEAQ. With 4 bases removed from V and 0 bases from J, the gap between germline ends came to 15 bases. This CDR3 region has 16 residues. DNA of the CDR3: TGTGCCAGCAGCTCCCTACAACGGGGATTGAACACTGAAGCTTTCTTT. Translated: CASSSLQRGLNTEAFF.

This chain uses TRBV18 with TRBJ1-3; D might be TRBD1 (5 bases). Germline-derived CDR1 and CDR2 are KGHSH and LQKENI. The V end was cut by 2 bases, the J end by 7 bases, with 15 bases between. CDR3 length: 15 residues. The CDR3 coding sequence is TGTGCCAGCTCACCAATGGACACCCCCGGGAACACCATATATTTT. Its translation: CASSPMDTPGNTIYF.